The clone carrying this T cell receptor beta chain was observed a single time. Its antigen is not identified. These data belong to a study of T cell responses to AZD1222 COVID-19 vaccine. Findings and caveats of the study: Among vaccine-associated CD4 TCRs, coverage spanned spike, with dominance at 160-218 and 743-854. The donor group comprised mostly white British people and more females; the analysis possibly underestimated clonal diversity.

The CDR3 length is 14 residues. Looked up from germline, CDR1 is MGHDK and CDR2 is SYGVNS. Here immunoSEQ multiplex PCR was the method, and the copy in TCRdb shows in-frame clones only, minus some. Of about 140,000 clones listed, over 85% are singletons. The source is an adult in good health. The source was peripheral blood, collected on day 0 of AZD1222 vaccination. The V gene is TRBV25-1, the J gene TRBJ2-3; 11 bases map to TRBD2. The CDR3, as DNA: TGTTCGACTAGCGGGACTGGTAATCCTTCGGCGCAGTATTTT. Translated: CSTSGTGNPSAQYF.